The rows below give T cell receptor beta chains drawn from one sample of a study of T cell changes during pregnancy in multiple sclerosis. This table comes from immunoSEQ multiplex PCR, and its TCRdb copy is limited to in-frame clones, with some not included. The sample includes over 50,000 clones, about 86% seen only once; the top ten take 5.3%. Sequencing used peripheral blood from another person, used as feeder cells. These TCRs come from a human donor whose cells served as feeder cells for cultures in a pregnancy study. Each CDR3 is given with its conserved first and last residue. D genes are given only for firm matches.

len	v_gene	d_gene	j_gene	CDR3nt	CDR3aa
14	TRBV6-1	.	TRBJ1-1	TGTGCCAGCAGTGAAGCACGGATGAACACTGAAGCTTTCTTT	CASSEARMNTEAFF
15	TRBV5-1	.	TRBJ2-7	TGCGCCAGCAGCTTCCTCCGGGGGGCGTCCTACGAGCAGTACTTC	CASSFLRGASYEQYF
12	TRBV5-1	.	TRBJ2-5	TGCGCCAGCAGCTTGGAAGGTGGTACCCAGTACTTC	CASSLEGGTQYF
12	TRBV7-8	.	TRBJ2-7	TGTGCCAGCAGCTCCCGATCCTACGAGCAGTACTTC	CASSSRSYEQYF
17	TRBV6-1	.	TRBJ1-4	TGTGCCAGCAGTCAAGCCACCTCGGACAGAATAGTTAACAGGCTGTTTTTT	CASSQATSDRIVNRLFF
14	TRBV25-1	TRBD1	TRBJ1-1	TGTGCCTCCCGGGGACAGGGAGGAGGGACTGAAGCTTTCTTT	CASRGQGGGTEAFF
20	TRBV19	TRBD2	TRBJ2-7	TGTGCCAGTAGTATATCTCCCGGGACAAGACGACTAGCGGGGGACTACGAGCAGTACTTC	CASSISPGTRRLAGDYEQYF
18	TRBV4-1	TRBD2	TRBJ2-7	TGCGCCAGCAGCCTCACCCCACTCGGGGGGGAGCGCTCCTACGAGCAGTACTTC	CASSLTPLGGERSYEQYF
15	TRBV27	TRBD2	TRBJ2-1	TGTGCCAGCAGCCTACCGGGACTAGCGAACAATGAGCAGTTCTTC	CASSLPGLANNEQFF
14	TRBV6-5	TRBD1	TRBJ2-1	TGTGCCAGCAGTTCCTGGGACAGGGGCAATGAGCAGTTCTTC	CASSSWDRGNEQFF
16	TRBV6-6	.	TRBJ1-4	TGTGCCAGCAGTTACTCGACGGGAGTCACTAATGAAAAACTGTTTTTT	CASSYSTGVTNEKLFF
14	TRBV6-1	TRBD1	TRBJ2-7	TGTGCCAGCAACCATGGACAGGGGTTCTACGAGCAGTACTTC	CASNHGQGFYEQYF
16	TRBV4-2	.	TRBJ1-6	TGTGCCAGCAGCCAAGAATCGGCAGGGTATAATTCACCCCTCCACTTT	CASSQESAGYNSPLHF
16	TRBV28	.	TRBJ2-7	TGTGCCAGCAGTGTAACTGGACGGGGAGACTCCTACGAGCAGTACTTC	CASSVTGRGDSYEQYF
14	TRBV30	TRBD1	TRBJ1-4	TGTGCCTGGAGCCGGGACAGGGGGGGTGAAAAACTGTTTTTT	CAWSRDRGGEKLFF
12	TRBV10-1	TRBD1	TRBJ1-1	TGCGCCAGCAGTACAGGGGGCACTGAAGCTTTCTTT	CASSTGGTEAFF
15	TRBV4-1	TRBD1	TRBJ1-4	TGCGCCAGCAGCCGGGACAGGGGGCCGGGGGAAAAACTGTTTTTT	CASSRDRGPGEKLFF
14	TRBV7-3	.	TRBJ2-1	TGTGCCAGCAGCTTAATGGGTAGTGCCAATGAGCAGTTCTTC	CASSLMGSANEQFF